This T cell receptor (beta chain) stems from a study of cytomegalovirus exposure and HLA in healthy donors. Study-wide points: Reportedly, diagnosis of cytomegalovirus status by the classifier showed high specificity and sensitivity. Earlier findings revealed that most TCR beta V segments proved productive either about 87% or about 30% of the time.

With 60 Vbeta and 13 Jbeta primers, the PCR was carried out. Some clones are missing from TCRdb's copy, which holds only in-frame ones; the method was immunoSEQ multiplex PCR. The sample holds about 120,000 clones, less than 85% seen once. Details on this clone: What it binds is not known.

Material for sequencing was PBMCs. The receptor comes from a man aged 25 to 40 in good health and CMV-seropositive.

The CDR3 spells CASSPGTSPDTQYF. DNA of the CDR3: TGTGCCAGCAGCCCCGGGACTAGCCCAGATACGCAGTATTTT. The rearrangement joins TRBV11-3 to TRBJ2-3; 9 bases fit TRBD2. J gave up 4 bases and V 5 bases, and 4 bases lay outside the gene matches. Looked up from germline, CDR1 is SGHNT and CDR2 is YENEEA. This CDR3 contains 14 residues.